This TCR beta chain was sequenced during a study of blood T cell repertoires in COVID-19. The age range of participants was 18 to 89 years, with residence in around 22 US areas. Allocation to cohorts depended on clinical history reported by the participants. Authors' processing steps: From reference gene primer amplification, estimates of nucleated cell counts were derived. Here immunoSEQ multiplex PCR was the method, and the copy in TCRdb shows in-frame clones only, minus some. That table gives V, J and clone size, and the DNA gave D and trimming. The sample lists around 450,000 clones; approximately 90% were seen once. The material sequenced was PBMCs or T cells enriched from blood (not recorded which). The receptor comes from a woman younger than 35 with acute COVID-19.

The CDR3 loop is CASSQGYTVTNQPQHF. The CDR3, as DNA: TGTGCCAGCAGCCAAGGTTACACCGTTACCAATCAGCCCCAGCATTTT. J is TRBJ1-5 and V is TRBV4-2; D is ambiguous. Germline CDR1 reads LGHNA; CDR2 reads YNFKEQ. This CDR3 region has 16 residues. V lost 1 base and J 3 bases, leaving 13 bases between the germline ends.